A selection of T cell receptor beta chains follows, all from one sample in a study of T cells in Graves' hyperthyroidism and ophthalmopathy. TCRdb re-called the multiplex PCR reads through MiXCR, storing one row per CDR3 protein. The repertoire holds over 400,000 distinct CDR3 sequences, with 20% to 25% as singletons. Material: blood. Every receptor here comes from a woman aged 65 to 85 with Graves' ophthalmopathy. Each CDR3 is given with its conserved first and last residue. The order of the fields is J gene, V gene, D gene, clone size, CDR3 DNA, CDR3 protein. A D gene is named only where the DNA matches it firmly. Size tells how often a clone was seen (once, few, many) or the class of an expanded clone, and some rows leave it out.

TRBJ2-2 | TRBV6-5 | NA | many | TGTGCCAGCAGTTACTTAGGGCCCGGGGAGCTGTTTTTT | CASSYLGPGELFF
TRBJ2-5 | TRBV2 | TRBD2 | NA | TGTGCCAGCAGTGTGGGCGGGAGACCCGCGTACTTC | CASSVGGRPAYF
TRBJ1-6 | TRBV30 | NA | NA | TGTGCCTGGAGTGTACCAGGACCCATTAATTCACCCCTCCACTTT | CAWSVPGPINSPLHF
TRBJ2-1 | TRBV20-1 | TRBD2 | many | TGCAGTGCTAGACCTAAACTAGCGGAATCCTACAATGAGCAGTTCTTC | CSARPKLAESYNEQFF
TRBJ2-1 | TRBV10-3 | TRBD2 | few | TGTGCCTCAGGCGGGGGGCGGGAGGGCGTTGAGCAGTTCTTC | CASGGGREGVEQFF
TRBJ1-1 | TRBV6-1 | NA | many | TGTGCCAGCAGCCCCCCGGCCTCCGGGGGTATGAACACTGAAGCTTTCTTT | CASSPPASGGMNTEAFF
TRBJ2-1 | TRBV12-3/TRBV12-4 | TRBD2 | NA | TGTGCCAGCAGTTACCTAGCAGGGACTAGCGGGAGGGCCCCTCGGAATGAGCAGTTCTTC | CASSYLAGTSGRAPRNEQFF
TRBJ2-1 | TRBV27 | TRBD2 | NA | TGTGCCAGCAGTCTCCAACAGGGTCTAGCGGGCTATGAGCAGTTCTTC | CASSLQQGLAGYEQFF
TRBJ2-7 | TRBV12-3/TRBV12-4 | NA | many | TGTGCCAGCAAGCCCCTTGGGGGGCGCTCCTACGAGCAGTACTTC | CASKPLGGRSYEQYF
TRBJ2-5 | TRBV2 | TRBD2 | few | TGTGCCAGCGAGGCGACTAGCGGGGGGACCGGGTACTTC | CASEATSGGTGYF
TRBJ1-5 | TRBV27 | NA | NA | TGTGCCAGCAGTTCCCCCAACGACGGTTACTACCATTATAGCAATCAGCCCCAGCATTTT | CASSSPNDGYYHYSNQPQHF
TRBJ2-1 | TRBV3-1 | TRBD2 | NA | TGTGCCAGCAGCGAAGGGGCGGGAGGGCTTTTCGATGAGCAGTTCTTC | CASSEGAGGLFDEQFF
TRBJ2-7 | TRBV2 | TRBD1 | NA | TGTGCCAGCATCAGAGCGGGGACAGGGTCCTACGAGCAGTACTTC | CASIRAGTGSYEQYF
TRBJ1-6 | TRBV6-1 | NA | few | TGTGCCAGCAGTGAAGATCAGGGGCGACCCCTCCACTTT | CASSEDQGRPLHF
TRBJ2-7 | TRBV20-1 | TRBD1 | NA | TGCAGTGCTAGAGAGCCGCGGACAGGCGCCTACGAGCAGTACTTC | CSAREPRTGAYEQYF
TRBJ2-2 | TRBV20-1 | NA | few | TGCAGTGCTAAAATCCCTGGGGCTAAGATCACCGGGGAGCTGTTTTTT | CSAKIPGAKITGELFF
TRBJ1-2 | TRBV7-2 | TRBD1 | few | TGTGCCAGCAGCCGTGACAGGGGTAGCTTGGGTGGCTACACCTTC | CASSRDRGSLGGYTF
TRBJ1-2 | TRBV15 | NA | once | TGTGCCACCAGCAGAGGCGGGGCCGCTCGGGGCTACACCTTC | CATSRGGAARGYTF
TRBJ2-2 | TRBV3-1 | NA | many | TGTGCCAGCAGCCAGGGTCAGGGACCCTCGAACACCGGGGAGCTGTTTTTT | CASSQGQGPSNTGELFF
TRBJ2-3 | TRBV11-2 | NA | many | TGTGCCAGCAGCCCCCAATGGGAGACGACAGATACGCAGTATTTT | CASSPQWETTDTQYF
TRBJ2-3 | TRBV24-1 | NA | NA | TGTGCCACCAGTGACTCTACAGGGATTAAGGGGAGCGCAGATACGCAGTATTTT | CATSDSTGIKGSADTQYF
TRBJ1-1 | TRBV5-1 | NA | NA | TGCGCCAGCAGCTCGACACCCCCCACGGGTCGGGTGCACACTGAAGCTTTCTTT | CASSSTPPTGRVHTEAFF
TRBJ2-1 | TRBV7-2 | NA | many | TGTGCCAGCAGCTTAGAGGCGGAGACGTACAATGAGCAGTTCTTC | CASSLEAETYNEQFF
TRBJ1-2 | TRBV6-1 | NA | NA | TGTGCCAGCCACCCCCCGGGGGGAAACTATGGCTACACCTTC | CASHPPGGNYGYTF
TRBJ2-7 | TRBV6-1 | TRBD2 | few | TGTGCCAGCAGGCCTAGCGGATCCTACGAGCAGTACTTC | CASRPSGSYEQYF
TRBJ2-1 | TRBV12-3/TRBV12-4 | NA | many | TGTGCCAGCAGTTGGACCTCAACGGGGGCCAATGAGCAGTTCTTC | CASSWTSTGANEQFF
TRBJ2-3 | TRBV7-9 | TRBD2 | NA | TGTGCCAGCAGCCCCCTCGCGGGAGGGCCTCGGGATACGCAGTATTTT | CASSPLAGGPRDTQYF
TRBJ2-3 | TRBV12-5 | NA | NA | TGTGCTAGTGGTTTGGTTACTAGCACAGATACGCAGTATTTT | CASGLVTSTDTQYF
TRBJ2-7 | TRBV6-1 | NA | NA | TGTGCCAGCAGTGAAGCCCCAGACAGTTCCGGGGAGCAGTACTTC | CASSEAPDSSGEQYF
TRBJ1-1 | TRBV6-1 | NA | few | TGTGCCAGCGGACTGATCATGAACACTGAAGCTTTCTTT | CASGLIMNTEAFF
TRBJ2-1 | TRBV7-2 | NA | few | TGTGCCAGCAGCTTAGGCGGGGTGCCCTACAATGAGCAGTTCTTC | CASSLGGVPYNEQFF
TRBJ1-1 | TRBV7-9 | NA | NA | TGTGCCAGCAGCCCGCTAGGGAGCTCCATGAACACTGAAGCTTTCTTT | CASSPLGSSMNTEAFF
TRBJ2-2 | TRBV28 | NA | few | TGTGCCAGCAGCCCCCTTCTAGTTGGAACCGGGGAGCTGTTTTTT | CASSPLLVGTGELFF
TRBJ2-5 | TRBV20-1 | NA | once | TGCAGTGCTACGGTCAACCAAGAGACCCAGTACTTC | CSATVNQETQYF
TRBJ2-3 | TRBV20-1 | TRBD2 | NA | TGCAGTGCTAGAGTAGCGGGAAGTACAGATACGCAGTATTTT | CSARVAGSTDTQYF
TRBJ1-3 | TRBV30 | NA | NA | TGTGCCTGGAGCGCTGATAGCTCTGGAAACACCATATATTTT | CAWSADSSGNTIYF
TRBJ2-7 | TRBV20-1 | TRBD2 | many | TGCAGTGCTAAGGGACTAGCGGACTACGAGCAGTACTTC | CSAKGLADYEQYF
TRBJ1-1 | TRBV20-1 | NA | few | TGCAGTGCTAGGGATACAGGGTACTCTGAAGCTTTCTTT | CSARDTGYSEAFF
TRBJ2-1 | TRBV20-1 | NA | NA | TGCAGTGCTATGACGGCGGTGTACAATGAGCAGTTCTTC | CSAMTAVYNEQFF
TRBJ1-1 | TRBV7-2 | NA | NA | TGTGCCAGCAGCTTAGAGATCAGGGGTGGAACTGAAGCTTTCTTT | CASSLEIRGGTEAFF
TRBJ1-1 | TRBV7-2 | NA | few | TGTGCCAGCAGCCCGGGACCGCAGCGGACTGAAGCTTTCTTT | CASSPGPQRTEAFF
TRBJ2-1 | TRBV9 | NA | few | TGTGCCAGCAGCGTAGCTACAGGGGACTACCTTGGGGATGAGCAGTTCTTC | CASSVATGDYLGDEQFF
TRBJ2-7 | TRBV28 | TRBD2 | NA | TGTGCCAGCAGCGGCCTTGGACTAGCGGGAACCCTCTTCTCCTACGAGCAGTACTTC | CASSGLGLAGTLFSYEQYF
TRBJ1-2 | TRBV7-9 | NA | NA | TGTGCCAGCAGCTTGTCGGCAGGGGAATATGGCTACACCTTC | CASSLSAGEYGYTF
TRBJ1-2 | TRBV18 | TRBD1 | NA | TGTGCCAGCTCACCAACAGGGGTGGACTATGGCTACACCTTC | CASSPTGVDYGYTF
TRBJ1-4 | TRBV20-1 | NA | NA | TGCAGCTGGACAGTTAATGAAAAACTGTTTTTT | CSWTVNEKLFF
TRBJ2-6 | TRBV7-2 | NA | few | TGTGCCAGCAGGCTATCTGGGGCCAACGTCCTGACTTTC | CASRLSGANVLTF
TRBJ2-2 | TRBV12-5 | NA | many | TGTGCTAGTGGTCCCCCCGGGACCACCGGGGAGCTGTTTTTT | CASGPPGTTGELFF
TRBJ1-4 | TRBV18 | NA | few | TGTGCCAGCTCACGGGCCCGAAATGAAAAACTGTTTTTT | CASSRARNEKLFF
TRBJ2-1 | TRBV2 | NA | NA | TGTGCCAGCAGTGAACAGAGTACTTCCTACAATGAGCAGTTCTTC | CASSEQSTSYNEQFF
TRBJ2-3 | TRBV2 | NA | few | TGTGCCAGCATGGGGCAGGGGGATACGCAGTATTTT | CASMGQGDTQYF
TRBJ2-7 | TRBV7-9 | TRBD1 | many | TGTGCCAGCAGCTTAGTTGGGATGGGGACAGCCTACGAGCAGTACTTC | CASSLVGMGTAYEQYF
TRBJ2-6 | TRBV30 | NA | NA | TGTGCCTGGAGTGTAGCCGGGGCCAACGTCCTGACTTTC | CAWSVAGANVLTF
TRBJ2-3 | TRBV20-1 | TRBD2 | NA | TGCAGTGCTCAAATAGCGGGAGTCACAGATACGCAGTATTTT | CSAQIAGVTDTQYF